This TCR beta chain was found in a study of cytomegalovirus exposure and HLA in healthy donors. Study results and caveats: Analysis was carried out at a later point, and it linked a missense DCLRE1C variant to TCR beta V- and J-gene trimming. The authors assumed roughly uniform sequencing depth across donors for presence/absence analyses.

This PCR relied on a set of 60 Vbeta primers and 13 Jbeta primers. Here immunoSEQ multiplex PCR was the method, and the copy in TCRdb shows in-frame clones only, minus some. The sample comprises tens of thousands of clones, roughly 70% of which are singletons, and around 21% rests with the top ten. Comments on this clone: No antigen is known for it.

This CDR3 region has 18 residues. The germline V gene encodes CDR1 SGHAT and CDR2 FQNNGV. The V and J ends lost 1 base and 7 bases, in that order; junction bases with no gene match: 11. This receptor was identified in a woman aged 45 to 65 in good health and CMV-seropositive. This chain uses TRBV11-2 with TRBJ2-1; 12 bases line up with TRBD2. Sequencing was performed on PBMCs. CDR3 sequence (DNA): TGTGCCAGCAGCTTAGTTGGGACTAGCGGGTCAGTTTTTAATGAGCAGTTCTTC. This sequence encodes CASSLVGTSGSVFNEQFF.